The 27 T cell receptor beta chains given below trace back to one sample, sequenced in a study of T cell clonotyping in hematopoietic cell transplantation. The data were produced by immunoSEQ multiplex PCR, yet TCRdb's version contains in-frame clones alone and is incomplete. Of over 10,000 clones listed, around 68% are singletons. The source material was peripheral blood mononuclear cells, sampled 180 days after allogeneic stem cell transplant. The receptor source for this set is a male patient between 60 and 69 years old who had an allogeneic stem cell transplant from an unrelated donor, so the T cells may come from the graft donor. Some clones in this sample may be carry-over from other donors' samples.

This sequence joins TRBV4-2 and TRBJ2-7; a weak D match, TRBD2 (5 bases). Germline assignment: CDR1 LGHNA and CDR2 YNFKEQ. The V and J ends lost 0 bases and 5 bases respectively, with 14 bases between them. The CDR3 extends over 15 amino acids. The CDR3 DNA reads TGTGCCAGCAGCCAAGATGAGAGGGTCAGCGACGAGCAGTACTTC. Amino acids: CASSQDERVSDEQYF.

This clone is termed medium-sized. The rearrangement joins TRBV6-1 to TRBJ2-7, with D hard to call. Germline-derived CDR1 and CDR2 are MNHNS and SASEGT. The CDR3 contains 11 residues. Trimming removed 3 bases at V and 8 bases at J, with 8 bases between. CDR3 residues: CASSDAAKQYF. The CDR3 coding sequence is TGTGCCAGCAGTGATGCGGCAAAGCAGTACTTC.

The V gene is TRBV28, the J gene TRBJ2-3; maybe TRBD2 (6 bases). There are 14 residues in the CDR3. Germline CDR1 and CDR2: MDHEN and SYDVKM. The ends were cut back, 5 bases at V and 5 bases at J, with 14 bases in the middle. CDR3 residues: CASSLASEGDTQYF. The DNA of the CDR3 is TGTGCCAGCAGTCTCGCTAGCGAGGGAGATACGCAGTATTTT.

The rearrangement uses TRBV27 and TRBJ1-6; possibly TRBD1 for D (5 bases). Germline V gives CDR1 MNHEY, CDR2 SMNVEV (reference sequence). V dropped 5 bases and J dropped 13 bases, with 21 bases sitting between them. This CDR3 comprises 15 residues. The CDR3 spells CASSNTGAAGPPLHF. CDR3 nucleotide sequence: TGTGCCAGCAGTAACACCGGGGCAGCGGGACCGCCCCTCCACTTT.

The rearrangement links TRBV7-2 to TRBJ1-3, with 9 bases matching TRBD1. This CDR3 is built from 14 residues. The germline gives CDR1 SGHTA, CDR2 FQGNSA. V lost 4 bases, J lost 4 bases, and 2 bases stayed unmatched. The CDR3 reads CASSWGQGGNTIYF. CDR3 sequence (DNA): TGTGCCAGCAGCTGGGGACAGGGAGGAAACACCATATATTTT. The whole variable domain, filled in from reference TRBV7-2 and TRBJ1-3, reads GAGVSQSPSNKVTEKGKDVELRCDPISGHTALYWYRQSLGQGLEFLIYFQGNSAPDKSGLPSDRFSAERTGGSVSTLTIQRTQQEDSAVYLCASSWGQGGNTIYFGEGSWLTVV.

The chain combines TRBV7-2 with TRBJ2-7, with D maybe TRBD2 (6 bases). The germline V and J ends were trimmed by 5 bases and 4 bases, with 15 bases remaining between them. The CDR3 extends over 14 amino acids. Germline CDR1 reads SGHTA; CDR2 reads FQGNSA. CDR3 sequence: CASSRDGRLYEQYF. CDR3 coding DNA: TGTGCCAGCAGCCGGGACGGGAGACTTTACGAGCAGTACTTC.

The gene calls are TRBV30 and TRBJ1-2, with 8 bases fitting TRBD1. In germline, CDR1 is GTSNPN, CDR2 SVGIG (reference sequence). The CDR3 contains 11 residues. V lost 8 bases and J lost 4; bases outside the gene matches: 3. Here the CDR3 reads CAGRGLYGYTF. CDR3 coding DNA: TGTGCCGGCAGGGGGCTCTATGGCTACACCTTC. The variable domain in full, with the rest retrieved from reference TRBV30 and TRBJ1-2, is SQTIHQWPATLVQPVGSPLSLECTVEGTSNPNLYWYRQAAGRGLQLLFYSVGIGQISSEVPQNLSASRPQDRQFILSSKKLLLSDSGFYLCAGRGLYGYTFGSGTRLTVV.

The chain combines TRBV27 with TRBJ2-1; D gene ambiguous. The V gene's germline CDR1 is MNHEY and CDR2 SMNVEV (reference sequence). Trimming shortened V by 5 bases and J by 0 bases, and 8 bases separated the two germline ends. The CDR3 spans 14 residues. The CDR3 coding sequence is TGTGCCAGCAGTCAGATCAGCTCCTACAATGAGCAGTTCTTC. It specifies CASSQISSYNEQFF.

This chain connects TRBV11-2 to TRBJ2-4; D may be TRBD2 (5 bases). CDR3 length: 15 amino acids. Trimming took off 6 bases at V and 1 base at J, with 13 bases between the two ends. Germline V CDR1 and CDR2: SGHAT, FQNNGV. This chain's CDR3 is CASSEGTVAKNIQYF. The CDR3 bases are TGTGCCAGCAGTGAGGGAACGGTGGCCAAAAACATTCAGTACTTC. The full variable domain, in which reference TRBV11-2 and TRBJ2-4 provide the parts outside the CDR3, is EAGVAQSPRYKIIEKRQSVAFWCNPISGHATLYWYQQILGQGPKLLIQFQNNGVVDDSQLPKDRFSAERLKGVDSTLKIQPAKLEDSAVYLCASSEGTVAKNIQYFGAGTRLSVL.

This chain connects TRBV29-1 to TRBJ2-4; D gene unclear. The ends were cut back, 4 bases at V and 9 bases at J, with 13 bases in the middle. Germline loops: CDR1 SQVTM, CDR2 ANQGSEA. This CDR3 is built from 12 residues. Written as DNA, the CDR3 is TGCAGCGTTGTGCCGAGAGGCACCATTCAGTACTTC. The encoded protein is CSVVPRGTIQYF.

This clone was observed a handful of times. The V and J genes are TRBV19 and TRBJ2-7; D gene ambiguous. This CDR3 contains 12 residues. V was trimmed by 7 bases and J by 0 bases, leaving 7 bases between them. Germline loops: CDR1 LNHDA, CDR2 SQIVND (reference sequence). In DNA, the CDR3 is TGTGCCAGTATGGGTTTCTCCTACGAGCAGTACTTC. Translated: CASMGFSYEQYF.

The chain is built from TRBV9 and TRBJ2-3; 13 nucleotides match TRBD2. The V and J ends lost 3 bases and 3 bases, in that order; junction bases with no gene match: 4. Looked up from germline, CDR1 is SGDLS and CDR2 is YYNGEE. The CDR3 extends over 16 amino acids. Written as DNA, the CDR3 is TGTGCCAGCAGCGAACTACTAGCGGGGGGGACAGATACGCAGTATTTT. Protein: CASSELLAGGTDTQYF.

This chain uses TRBV4-3 with TRBJ2-3, with 14 bases identical to TRBD2. Germline lookup yields CDR1 LGHNA and CDR2 YSLEER. This CDR3 spans 17 amino acids. V lost 3 bases and J lost 4; bases outside the gene matches: 6. CDR3 in DNA: TGCGCCAGCAGCCAGGACCAGGGACTAGCGGGAGCAGATACGCAGTATTTT. Translation: CASSQDQGLAGADTQYF.

The chain joins TRBV4-3 to TRBJ2-7; 7 bases are shared with TRBD1. The CDR3 loop spans 14 amino acids. Per germline, CDR1 LGHNA and CDR2 YSLEER. The V segment lost 4 bases and the J segment 3 bases; nucleotides outside the gene matches: 6. In DNA form, the CDR3 reads TGCGCCAGCAGCCTATGGACAGGAGACTACGAGCAGTACTTC. This codes for CASSLWTGDYEQYF.

V gene TRBV6-1 combines with J gene TRBJ1-1; tentative D call: TRBD1 (5 bases). This CDR3 comprises 13 residues. The germline V gene has CDR1 MNHNS and CDR2 SASEGT. V was shortened by 4 bases and J by 1 base, with 7 bases between the two germline ends. The CDR3 nucleotides are TGTGCCAGCAGTGGGAGGGGGAACACTGAAGCTTTCTTT. It is translated as CASSGRGNTEAFF.

This sequence joins TRBV7-2 and TRBJ1-2, with 7 bases identical to TRBD1. In germline, CDR1 is SGHTA, CDR2 FQGNSA. This CDR3 contains 15 residues. Trimming at V came to 0 bases and at J to 7 bases, leaving 8 bases not matched to a gene. Here the CDR3 reads CASSLAQRGGGGYTF. For the CDR3, the DNA is TGTGCCAGCAGCTTAGCTCAGAGAGGGGGCGGTGGCTACACCTTC.

J is TRBJ2-7 and V is TRBV25-1; 7 nucleotides agree with TRBD1. From germline, CDR1 is MGHDK and CDR2 SYGVNS. This CDR3 comprises 16 residues. The CDR3 coding sequence is TGTACCACTCCTATCCGGGACCGGGACAGAGCCTACGAGCAGTACTTC. It yields the protein CTTPIRDRDRAYEQYF.

This clone was detected a few times. This sequence joins TRBV11-3 and TRBJ2-5; D remains unclear. Per germline, CDR1 SGHNT and CDR2 YENEEA. The V end was cut by 1 base, the J end by 2 bases, with 5 bases between. This CDR3 is built from 13 residues. DNA of the CDR3: TGTGCCAGCAGCTTAGGTTCTCAAGAGACCCAGTACTTC. Translated, it gives CASSLGSQETQYF.

J is TRBJ2-7 and V is TRBV30; D uncertain. The germline V and J ends were trimmed by 0 bases and 7 bases, with 10 bases remaining between them. CDR3 length: 12 amino acids. The germline CDR1 and CDR2 sequences are GTSNPN and SVGIG (reference sequence). This CDR3 is CAWSVGPGEQYF. The CDR3 DNA sequence: TGTGCCTGGAGTGTAGGCCCCGGGGAGCAGTACTTC.

This clone has more than one count but fewer than ten. V usage is TRBV19 and J usage is TRBJ2-2; 11 nucleotides align to TRBD2. Germline V gene data show CDR1 as LNHDA and CDR2 as SQIVND (reference sequence). The CDR3 runs 17 residues. Trimming took 0 bases from V and 5 from J; bases not matched to a gene: 5. CDR3 residues: CASSIDLAGGGTGELFF. The CDR3 DNA follows: TGTGCCAGTAGTATAGACCTAGCGGGAGGAGGGACCGGGGAGCTGTTTTTT.

The chain has TRBV7-9 and TRBJ2-3, with 13 bases that match TRBD2. Germline CDR1 SEHNR, CDR2 FQNEAQ (reference sequence). The CDR3 covers 16 residues. V lost 6 bases, J lost 4 bases, and 7 bases stayed unmatched. Here the CDR3 DNA reads TGTGCCAGCAGGTCCGGGACTAGCGGGGCATCAGATACGCAGTATTTT. Its translation is CASRSGTSGASDTQYF. The entire variable domain, with the rest obtained from reference TRBV7-9 and TRBJ2-3, is as follows: DTGVSQNPRHKITKRGQNVTFRCDPISEHNRLYWYRQTLGQGPEFLTYFQNEAQLEKSRLLSDRFSAERPKGSFSTLEIQRTEQGDSAMYLCASRSGTSGASDTQYFGPGTRLTVL.

This chain connects TRBV30 to TRBJ1-1; D is unclear. The V and J ends lost 4 bases and 10 bases respectively, with 19 bases between them. In germline, CDR1 is GTSNPN, CDR2 SVGIG (reference sequence). CDR3 length equals 13 residues. For the CDR3, the DNA is TGTGCCTGGACTCCCCAGAGAGGGAAGGGAGCTTTCTTT. This translates into CAWTPQRGKGAFF.

The chain is built from TRBV6-5 and TRBJ2-7; D unclear. CDR1 is MNHEY, CDR2 SVGAGI, per germline. The CDR3 sequence is 12 residues long. V gave up 2 bases and J gave up 7 bases, with 9 bases separating them. CDR3 DNA: TGTGCCAGCAGTTACGACAAACGTGAGCAGTACTTC. Translating gives CASSYDKREQYF.

This chain connects TRBV7-9 to TRBJ2-5; a weak D match, TRBD2 (6 bases). Germline V gives CDR1 SEHNR, CDR2 FQNEAQ (reference sequence). The length of the CDR3 is 14 residues. V lost 5 bases and J lost 5, with 15 bases in between. In nucleotides, the CDR3 is TGTGCCAGCAGCCCGGGAGCGGGTTATGAGACCCAGTACTTC. It codes for CASSPGAGYETQYF.

The rearrangement uses TRBV5-6 and TRBJ1-1, with TRBD1 matching 8 bases. Looked up from germline, CDR1 is SGHDT and CDR2 is YYEEEE. Trimming removed 6 bases from V and 3 bases from J; junction bases left unmatched: 7. CDR3 length: 14 residues. As DNA, the CDR3 is TGTGCCAGCACCTTCAGGGGGCTGGACACTGAAGCTTTCTTT. Amino acid sequence: CASTFRGLDTEAFF.

This clone came up once. The rearrangement uses TRBV25-1 and TRBJ2-3; no definite D call. V shed 4 bases and J shed 6 bases, with 11 bases lying between them. CDR3 length: 13 residues. Germline CDR1 reads MGHDK; CDR2 reads SYGVNS. This CDR3 is CASSGWRDDTQYF. In DNA, the CDR3 is TGTGCCAGCAGTGGCTGGAGAGACGATACGCAGTATTTT. Drawing the rest from reference TRBV25-1 and TRBJ2-3, the complete variable domain is EADIYQTPRYLVIGTGKKITLECSQTMGHDKMYWYQQDPGMELHLIHYSYGVNSTEKGDLSSESTVSRIRTEHFPLTLESARPSHTSQYLCASSGWRDDTQYFGPGTRLTVL.

The chain recombines TRBV30 with TRBJ2-2; 8 bases line up with TRBD1. The CDR3 loop spans 14 amino acids. With V trimmed by 0 bases and J by 6 bases, 3 bases remained unmatched. Looked up from germline, CDR1 is GTSNPN and CDR2 is SVGIG (reference sequence). The CDR3 sequence: CAWSVVTGAGELFF. CDR3 in DNA: TGTGCCTGGAGTGTAGTGACAGGGGCCGGGGAGCTGTTTTTT.